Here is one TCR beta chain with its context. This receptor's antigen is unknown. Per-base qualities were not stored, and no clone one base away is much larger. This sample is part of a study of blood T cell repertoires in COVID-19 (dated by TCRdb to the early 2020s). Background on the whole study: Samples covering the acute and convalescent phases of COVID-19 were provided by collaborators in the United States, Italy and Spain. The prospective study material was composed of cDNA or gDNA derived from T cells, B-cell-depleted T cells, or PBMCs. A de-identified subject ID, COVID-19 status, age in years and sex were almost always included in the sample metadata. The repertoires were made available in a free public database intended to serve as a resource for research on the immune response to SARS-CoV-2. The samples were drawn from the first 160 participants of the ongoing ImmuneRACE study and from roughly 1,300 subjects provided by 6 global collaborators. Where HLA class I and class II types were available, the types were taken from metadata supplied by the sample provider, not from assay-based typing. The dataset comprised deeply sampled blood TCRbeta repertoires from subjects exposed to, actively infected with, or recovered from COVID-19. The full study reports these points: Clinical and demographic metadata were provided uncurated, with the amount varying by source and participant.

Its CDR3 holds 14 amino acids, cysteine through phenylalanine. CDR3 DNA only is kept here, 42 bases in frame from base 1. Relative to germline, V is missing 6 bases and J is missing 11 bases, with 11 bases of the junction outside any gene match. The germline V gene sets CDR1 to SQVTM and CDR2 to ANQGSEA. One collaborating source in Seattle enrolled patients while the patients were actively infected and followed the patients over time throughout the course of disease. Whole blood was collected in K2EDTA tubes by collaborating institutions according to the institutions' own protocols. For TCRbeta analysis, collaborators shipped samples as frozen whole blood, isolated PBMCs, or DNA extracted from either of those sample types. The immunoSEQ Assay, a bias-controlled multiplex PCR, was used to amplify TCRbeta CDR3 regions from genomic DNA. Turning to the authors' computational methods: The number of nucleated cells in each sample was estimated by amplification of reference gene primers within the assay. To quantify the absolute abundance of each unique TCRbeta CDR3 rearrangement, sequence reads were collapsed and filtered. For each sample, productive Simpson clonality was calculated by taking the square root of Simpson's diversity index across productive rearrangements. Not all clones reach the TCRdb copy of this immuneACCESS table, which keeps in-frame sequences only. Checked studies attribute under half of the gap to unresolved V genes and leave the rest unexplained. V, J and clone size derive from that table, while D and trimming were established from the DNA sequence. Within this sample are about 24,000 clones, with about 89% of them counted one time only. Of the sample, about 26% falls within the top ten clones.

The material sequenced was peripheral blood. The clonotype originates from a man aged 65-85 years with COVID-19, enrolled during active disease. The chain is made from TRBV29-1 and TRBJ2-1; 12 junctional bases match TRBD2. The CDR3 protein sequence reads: CSVTPGTSGWKQFF. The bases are TGCAGCGTAACTCCCGGGACTAGCGGGTGGAAGCAGTTCTTC.